A single T cell receptor beta chain is shown here with its context. Its specific antigen is unknown. The sample holds no much larger clone one base away, and base qualities are not on file. The cohort consisted of 666 healthy bone marrow donors. At the time of sampling, all cohort members were nominally healthy, though unrecorded immune exposures were likely present. The donor was CMV seropositive and belonged to the group of 250 to 300 seropositive cohort members. A peripheral blood sample was provided by each donor, and peripheral blood mononuclear cells were used for TCR beta sequencing. The Qiagen DNeasy Blood Extraction Kit was used to extract genomic DNA from the blood cell samples. The sample belongs to a study of cytomegalovirus exposure and HLA in healthy donors (TCRdb year 2017). Regarding the research as a whole: An earlier analysis of approximately 590 of the donors reported more than 250 Gb of sequence data and 117 million unique TCR beta sequences from about 179 million T cells. Of the 398 genotyped donors, 81% fell in the genetic ancestry cluster associated with self-reported Caucasian donors. The study profiled the T cell repertoires of hundreds of subjects by immunosequencing and related them to cytomegalovirus serostatus. Typing coverage differed by locus: A, B, C, DRB1 and DQB1 were typed in roughly 629-630 donors, DQA1 in about 550, DPA1 in 606, and DPB1 in 450 to 480. Several DR-DQ haplotypes were handled as single units for association and clustering, since linkage in the cohort was strong. Among 398 genotyped donors of the cohort, an average of roughly 240,000 unique TCR beta nucleotide sequences were sequenced per donor, roughly 20% of them non-productive. To decide whether each TCR beta V gene segment behaved as functional or pseudogenic, an earlier analysis of some 600 of the donors relied on high-throughput TCR beta sequencing. Donor age, sex, ethnicity and CMV serostatus were compiled together with the repertoire data. The study aimed to test whether signatures of past pathogen exposure could be identified by cataloging public T cell receptors. The study combined high-throughput TCR immunosequencing, statistical association of individual TCRs with disease status, and machine learning to predict cytomegalovirus infection status. Every discovery cohort repertoire had been produced on one sequencing platform. An early release covering roughly 640 HLA-typed donors comprised approximately 300 gigabases of sequencing data and 85 million to 100 million unique TCR sequences. A later genetic analysis used genome-wide SNP genotypes for about three fifths of the roughly 700 donors, treating that subset as a discovery cohort. A later analysis re-examined previously published TCR beta repertoires from 600 to 700 donors and added high-resolution HLA genotyping to investigate patterns of TCR occurrence. HLA typing covered class I and class II loci at four-digit resolution. Along with the approximately 670-subject first cohort, a separate validation cohort of 120 different subjects was used. In the later analysis, no new phenotypic data were used to find candidate immune exposures; instead, reliance was placed on TCR beta sequences and their occurrence across donors.

General conclusions and limits of the study: Because the 87-base-pair reads could not distinguish some IMGT-functional V segments, including TRBV6-2 and TRBV6-3, those segments were excluded. In a later analysis, several top co-occurrence clusters were reported to appear linked to parvovirus B19, influenza, CMV and Epstein-Barr virus. Correlated functional status among segregating V segments might reflect linkage disequilibrium, but an unknown experimental factor could not be ruled out. Roughly uniform sequencing depth across donors was assumed in presence/absence analyses, although this assumption may not hold. At a false discovery rate of 0.05, a later analysis linked around 15,000 TCR beta sequences to specific HLA alleles. In vitro tests confirmed that three of the cytomegalovirus-associated TCR beta chains recognize cytomegalovirus antigens. CMV serostatus was the only immune exposure information available for the cohort. The classifier was reported to diagnose cytomegalovirus status with high specificity and sensitivity in both the original cohort and the validation cohort. A group of highly shared sequence variants was considered likely to be a technical artifact of the sequencing pipeline. A later analysis found that HLA-associated TCR beta chains were more clonally expanded and had lower generation probabilities than equally common non-associated chains. Broadly in line with IMGT annotations, most TCR beta V segments showed up in productive rearrangements about 90% or about 30% of the time in an earlier analysis of some 590 of the donors. In a later genetic analysis, a missense DCLRE1C variant was associated with V-gene and J-gene trimming of TCR beta chains, and the association was replicated in an independent cohort. When HLA alleles, especially DR and DQ, strongly co-occurred, TCR associations were difficult to assign to individual alleles. Across donors, most TCR sequences were observed very rarely, whereas some public TCRs were present in many individuals. A further reported finding was that TCR beta sequences accurately predicted the HLA-A and HLA-B alleles for most subjects in the first cohort. Compared with the approximately 700-donor mean, donors in an Asian-associated ancestry cluster had fewer N-insertions in productive TCRs, according to a later genetic analysis. A later analysis found that most CMV-associated TCR beta chains appeared HLA-restricted, with HLA associations seemingly driven largely by CMV exposure. According to a later analysis, TCR association rates differed among HLA loci, with DRB1 alleles showing the most associated TCRs and HLA-C alleles showing the fewest. Because some donors lacked HLA typing at each locus, the association tests relied only on the typed subset. The study gave a list of around 170 TCR beta chains associated with cytomegalovirus. Over 15 rarely observed V segments, including chromosome 9 orphons, were excluded from the earlier analysis of some 590 of the donors because counts were too low. This cohort had only TCR beta chains sequenced, and the lack of alpha or paired-chain data limited which features could be detected. The authors suggested that the approach could potentially be generalized to other disease states and immunological phenotypes.

The CDR3, from cysteine to phenylalanine, totals 15 residues. Just the 45-base CDR3 DNA is kept, in frame starting at base 1. From the germline V gene, CDR1 is SGHVS and CDR2 is FNYEAQ. V is trimmed back by 5 bases and J by 3 bases, and the junction contains 6 bases that no gene match accounts for. The library was generated by the immunoSEQ multiplex PCR assay. For the multiplex PCR, a mixture combining 60 forward primers for TCR Vbeta segments and 13 reverse primers for TCR Jbeta segments was used. Amplification of the CDR3 region of rearranged TCR beta genes was performed with a multiplex PCR assay on genomic DNA. The Illumina HiSeq System was used to sequence the amplified TCR beta libraries as 87-base-pair reads. On the authors' methods: A later analysis counted some 80 million unique TCR beta chains across the 666 repertoires, and about 10 million of these chains were shared by at least two donors. Raw reads were error-corrected and collapsed into unique sequences by a nearest-neighbor algorithm in which closely related sequences were merged to remove PCR and sequencing errors. V, D and J gene segments were assigned by aligning CDR3 sequences to IMGT reference sequences. Each retained sequence needed at least a six-nucleotide match to both a V gene segment and a J gene segment. Rearrangements were classified as productive when the CDR3 lacked stop codons and remained in frame with V and J, and all other rearrangements were classified as non-productive. Following IMGT convention, CDR3 was defined as the stretch from the second conserved V-encoded cysteine up to the conserved J-encoded phenylalanine. Sequences without an unambiguous match to a single V gene segment were excluded from the earlier analysis of approximately 600 of the donors. An earlier analysis of roughly 590 of the donors called V segments functional above 56.7% productive rearrangements and segregating when the between-donor standard deviation exceeded 5%. A statistical classification framework was built for diagnosing cytomegalovirus status from the catalog of TCR beta chain sequences. A later analysis assigned V and J genes by comparing TCR nucleotide sequences with IMGT/GENE-DB human TR gene sequences. The TCRdist pipeline was used in a later analysis to assign CDR3 sequences and most-parsimonious VDJ recombination scenarios. In a later analysis, each TCR beta chain was defined by its CDR3 amino acid sequence together with its V-gene family, and reads lacking a unique V-gene family were excluded. In a later analysis, 450 to 600 highly shared, low-generation-probability nucleotide sequences were removed to address suspected cross-contamination and a sequencing artifact. In a later analysis, a clonal expansion index for each public chain was calculated from normalized within-repertoire ranks of inferred template counts. Generation probabilities in a later analysis came from a VDJ recombination model fitted to out-of-frame rearrangements, and those results were checked against IGoR. Hypergeometric tests were used in a later analysis to score TCR-TCR, TCR-HLA and TCR-CMV co-occurrence, with a repertoire-size bias correction applied to the TCR pairs. False discovery rates were estimated in a later analysis by permuting HLA or CMV assignments 20 times. In a later analysis, co-occurring TCRs were grouped using DBSCAN, with TCRdist sequence similarity added in when clustering inside HLA-allele-positive subsets. Repertoires with fewer than 30,000 or more than 120,000 public chains were left out of co-occurrence clustering, as were five repertoires with anomalous nucleotide sharing. In its TCRdb copy, this immuneACCESS table keeps in-frame sequences only and misses some clones. Where compared with another copy, unresolved V genes explain less than half of these, and the others have no known cause. Clone size and V and J calls were adopted from that table, with D and trimming inferred from the DNA. This sample is represented by some 180,000 clones; around four fifths of them were singletons. Jointly, the top ten make up over 1.5% of the sample.

The sequenced sample consisted of PBMCs. The TCR sequence derives from a middle-aged man in good health and CMV-seropositive. This sequence uses TRBV7-6 and TRBJ2-7, with 11 bases aligning to TRBD2. Read as DNA, the sequence is TGTGCCAGCAGCCCGGGACTAGCGGAGATCTACGAGCAGTACTTC. Protein translation: CASSPGLAEIYEQYF.